The clone carrying this TCR beta chain was picked up a small number of times. Participants, patients aged 18 to 65, had newly diagnosed hyperthyroidism with a duration under 2 months. Pregnant or lactating patients were excluded, as were those with uncontrolled infection or other autoimmune disease. Clinical symptoms, serum thyroxine, TRAb, thyroid ultrasound and orbital computed tomography informed diagnoses. The PBMCs had their origin in roughly 10 ml of fresh peripheral blood. The sample belongs to a study of T cells in Graves' hyperthyroidism and ophthalmopathy. Authors of the study amplified TCR beta CDR3 regions from RNA transcripts. The HTBI primer set was used in a first-round RT-PCR of the TCR CDR3. TCRdb redid the calling of the multiplex PCR reads with MiXCR, one entry per CDR3 protein. Of roughly 570,000 distinct CDR3 sequences in the sample, about a sixth were seen once. Material for sequencing was blood. This clonotype was sampled from a woman in her 30s with Graves' hyperthyroidism.

The DNA for the CDR3 is TGTGCCAGCAGTTATCACAGGGGAAATGGCTACACCTTC. It is translated as CASSYHRGNGYTF. The rearrangement uses TRBV6-5 and TRBJ1-2; TRBD1 agrees at 7 bases. The V gene's germline CDR1 is MNHEY and CDR2 SVGAGI. Trimming at V came to 3 bases and at J to 6 bases, leaving 4 bases not matched to a gene. The CDR3 is made up of 13 amino acids.